Reported below is one TCR beta chain. In the authors' methods: Reference gene primer amplification gave nucleated cell count estimates. Method: immunoSEQ multiplex PCR; TCRdb's copy keeps in-frame clones and lacks some. D and trimming come from the DNA, and the V and J calls and clone size come from that table. Found here are some 14,000 clones, roughly 93% of them singletons; the top ten hold 12% to 15%. The sample originates from a study of blood T cell repertoires in COVID-19. Across the study: The study drew acute and convalescent COVID-19 samples from the United States, Italy and Spain. PBMCs, B-cell-depleted T cells, or T cells provided the cDNA or gDNA that made up the material.

V was shortened by 5 bases and J by 0 bases, with 5 bases between the two germline ends. CDR1 is MNHEY, CDR2 SMNVEV, per germline (reference sequence). CDR3 length: 13 residues. V usage is TRBV27 and J usage is TRBJ2-1; D unresolved. The receptor was isolated from a human donor in a cohort sampled during active COVID-19. Sequences were obtained from peripheral blood. The CDR3 sequence: CASSTSSYNEQFF. Written as DNA, the CDR3 is TGTGCCAGCAGTACGAGCTCCTACAATGAGCAGTTCTTC.